The following is a T cell receptor (beta chain) sequence with its context. This clonotype has ten or more counts. Its antigen remains unidentified. No base quality information exists; no much larger clone differs at one position. From the cysteine up to the phenylalanine, the CDR3 has a length of 16 residues. The sequence is cut down to CDR3 DNA, 48 bases in frame from base 1. Trimming costs V 2 bases and J 1 base, and their ends lie 12 bases apart. CDR1 and CDR2 are read off the germline V gene (reference sequence) as MNHNY and SVGAGI. This sample is part of a study of tumor-infiltrating lymphocytes in primary liver carcinoma (dated by TCRdb to the late 2010s). For the study in its entirety: Hepatocellular carcinoma (four) or combined HCC and intrahepatic cholangiocarcinoma (one) was present in the five patients, who were three men and two women aged 30 to 69 years. Technical replicate repertoires showed high reproducibility, with mean shared-clone rates approximately 0.87 and correlation coefficients above 0.95. TCRbeta repertoire sequencing covered 35 specimens from 5 patients: around 25 tumor regions, 5 adjacent noncancerous liver tissues and 5 peripheral blood samples. The study combined TCRbeta repertoire sequencing, expression microarrays and whole-exome sequencing across five regions of each liver tumor, with adjacent normal tissue and blood. Each sample produced roughly 3.65 to 7.5 million productive TCRbeta reads, and read depth showed no significant difference between tissue types. The five patients had tumors of stage T1-T3 N0M0, with maximum diameters ranging from roughly 4.2 to 10 cm.

What the authors observed across the whole study: Because only the TCR beta chain was sequenced and unpaired alpha chains were not captured, true repertoire diversity is likely underestimated. The top 250 clones made up a significantly larger repertoire fraction in tumors than in blood (p = 0.039). Bulk unsorted samples precluded comparing CD4+ and CD8+ T cell repertoires. Only five or six patients were included in the study, and the authors note that the findings should be validated in a larger study. Pairs of tumor regions showed greater repertoire overlap (mean around 35%) than tumor-adjacent pairs (17%) or tumor-blood pairs (about 15%), which is consistent with antigen-driven expansion.

Without any cell sorting, total RNA and DNA were extracted together from around 20-30 mg of bulk tissue using the AllPrep DNA/RNA mini kit. Surgical resection was performed in China between late 2015 and 2016 on about five patients with histopathologically diagnosed primary liver carcinoma. At the time of sampling, the patients had chronic HBV infection and had not received any treatment. Fresh tumor and adjacent tissue pieces were bisected; one half was stored in RNAlater at -80°C, the other sent for histology. Using a constant-region primer and ProtoScript II reverse transcriptase, TCRbeta-specific cDNA was reverse-transcribed from approximately 0.5 ug total RNA. The TCRbeta libraries were prepared through three rounds of nested multiplex PCR following a slightly modified ARM-PCR procedure. The first two PCR rounds used multiplex TRBV1-TRBV30 forward primers with a Cbeta reverse primer, each for 10 cycles. Sample barcodes and Illumina adapters were added in a final 25-cycle PCR using Deep VentR polymerase. Before sequencing, amplicons of 200-500 bp were gel-purified using a QIAquick gel extraction kit. An Illumina HiSeq 2500 was used to sequence the TCRbeta amplicons, generating 250-bp paired-end reads. The authors' pipeline ran thus. To recover full CDR3 sequences, reads were quality-trimmed using Trimmomatic v0.33 and paired reads were then merged using FLASH v1.2.11. MiGEC v1.2.1b assigned V, D and J germline segments to the rearranged TCRbeta sequences. Clonotype statistics, along with Shannon-Wiener diversity indices, were calculated using VDJtools v1.0.0. Except for diversity analysis, only each sample's 250 most abundant clonotypes were used in subsequent analyses to reduce sampling bias. TCRdb itself trimmed the public reads at Q25 with fastp, ran MiXCR and retained productive beta chains. CDR3 protein sequences are deduplicated, and each keeps its most common genes and DNA. The V and J calls come from TCRdb's annotation, not from the publication. The sample data list over 100,000 distinct CDR3 sequences, and less than 75% of these were observed just once. Together, the top ten hold more than 7% of the sample.

The sequencing sample was made of tumor-adjacent normal liver tissue. The chain uses TRBV6-6 and TRBJ1-3; TRBD1 is a weak D gene call, 6 bases matching. This sequence was found in a woman aged 55-70 years with primary liver carcinoma and hepatitis B virus infection. CDR3 reads: CASSYGPQGSGNTIYF. The DNA is TGTGCCAGCAGTTACGGCCCACAGGGATCTGGAAACACCATATATTTT.